This T cell receptor beta chain was identified during a study of shared clonotypes between healthy human individuals. Study-level findings and limits: Non-shared clonotypes showed lower generation probabilities than clonotypes common to all four donors. Memory subsets generally showed smaller estimated richness than naive subsets did.

Regarding this clone: The target antigen is unknown.

The deep-level immunoSEQ assay was used. TCRdb keeps only in-frame clones here, not all; method: immunoSEQ multiplex PCR. The table includes approximately 2.5 million clones, approximately 94% detected once. Germline V gene sequence: CDR1 MDHEN, CDR2 SYDVKM. The CDR3 covers 16 residues. Trimming left V 3 bases short and J 5 bases short, with 17 bases between. The material sequenced was naive CD4+ T cells from PBMCs. The subset is: CD45RA+ positively selected. The source of this sequence is a young man in good health. Some clones in this sample may be carry-over from other donors' samples. This sequence joins TRBV28 and TRBJ1-5; the D gene is possibly TRBD1 (5 bases). The CDR3: CASSFPHGASDQPQHF. The CDR3 nucleotides are TGTGCCAGCAGTTTCCCCCACGGGGCATCTGATCAGCCCCAGCATTTT. Looking up the rest from reference TRBV28 and TRBJ1-5 gives the full variable domain: DVKVTQSSRYLVKRTGEKVFLECVQDMDHENMFWYRQDPGLGLRLIYFSYDVKMKEKGDIPEGYSVSREKKERFSLILESASTNQTSMYLCASSFPHGASDQPQHFGDGTRLSIL.